Shown below are 15 T cell receptor beta chains from a single sample sequenced in a study of cytomegalovirus exposure and HLA in healthy donors (dated by TCRdb to 2017 to 2019). Library construction relied on the immunoSEQ multiplex PCR assay. For the multiplex PCR, a mixture combining 60 forward primers for TCR Vbeta segments and 13 reverse primers for TCR Jbeta segments was used. Drawn from immuneACCESS, this table holds only the in-frame rearrangements with V and J called that TCRdb kept. Clones are partly lost; checked studies trace under half to an unresolved V gene and leave the rest unexplained. In this sample the table shows around 100,000 clones, 10% of which occur a single time. Over 4.5% of the sample lies in the top ten. Material: PBMCs. These receptor sequences come from a man between 35 and 55 years old in good health and CMV-seropositive.

This clone was counted between two and nine times. The chain combines TRBV10-3 with TRBJ1-3; D possibly corresponds to TRBD1 (5 bases). The germline V gene encodes CDR1 ENHRY and CDR2 SYGVKD. The CDR3 is 15 amino acids. V was pared by 0 bases and J by 1 base, with 7 bases between. The CDR3 nucleotides are TGTGCCATCAGTGAGTCTGGGACTTCTGGAAACACCATATATTTT. It encodes CAISESGTSGNTIYF.

The V gene is TRBV28, the J gene TRBJ2-1; D not certain. The germline V and J ends were trimmed by 6 bases and 7 bases, with 7 bases remaining between them. The germline V gene has CDR1 MDHEN and CDR2 SYDVKM. The CDR3 runs 11 residues. DNA for the CDR3: TGTGCCAGCAGGCTACTGAATGAGCAGTTCTTC. Translating it yields CASRLLNEQFF.

The chain couples TRBV6-1 to TRBJ2-7; 7 bases fit TRBD1. Germline V gene lookup returns CDR1 MNHNS and CDR2 SASEGT. The CDR3 sequence is 11 residues long. The V segment lost 6 bases and the J segment 12 bases; nucleotides outside the gene matches: 8. The CDR3 DNA reads as TGTGCCAGCAGAGTCGGGACAGTTTTGTACTTC. It is translated as CASRVGTVLYF.

The CDR3 region is CASSEGASGYGYTF. As DNA, the CDR3 is TGTGCCAGCAGTGAGGGGGCTTCGGGCTATGGCTACACCTTC. The chain is built from TRBV2 and TRBJ1-2; maybe TRBD1 (6 bases). Germline lookup yields CDR1 SNHLY and CDR2 FYNNEI. This CDR3 has 14 residues. V was clipped by 3 bases and J by 4 bases, with 12 bases between them.

V is TRBV25-1 and J is TRBJ2-2, with 13 bases that match TRBD2. The V segment lost 8 bases and the J segment 7 bases; nucleotides outside the gene matches: 10. Germline V gene data show CDR1 as MGHDK and CDR2 as SYGVNS. The CDR3 is made up of 16 amino acids. The CDR3, as DNA: TGTGCCAGCGCTCCGGGACTAGCGGGACTGATCGGGGAGCTGTTTTTT. It is translated as CASAPGLAGLIGELFF.

This clone was seen a handful of times. CDR3 coding DNA: TGTGCCAGCAGCCGAGGAGGGATCAATGAGCAGTTCTTC. It specifies CASSRGGINEQFF. The rearrangement uses TRBV6-5 and TRBJ2-1; a possible D gene is TRBD2 (6 bases). Germline CDR1 is MNHEY and CDR2 is SVGAGI. The CDR3 length is 13 residues. Trimming removed 6 bases from V and 6 bases from J, with 12 bases in between.

The chain recombines TRBV18 with TRBJ2-1, with 11 bases matching TRBD2. Germline V lookup: CDR1 KGHSH, CDR2 LQKENI. The CDR3 extends over 15 amino acids. V gave up 0 bases and J gave up 6 bases; unmatched junction bases: 1. The CDR3 protein is CASSPPLAGGNEQFF. CDR3 in DNA: TGTGCCAGCTCACCACCGCTAGCGGGAGGCAATGAGCAGTTCTTC.

The CDR3 region has the DNA TGTGCCAGCAGCTTAGCGGCAGGGATGAACACTGAAGCTTTCTTT. This encodes CASSLAAGMNTEAFF. The rearrangement joins TRBV11-1 to TRBJ1-1, with D possibly TRBD1 on 5 matching bases. This CDR3 is 15 amino acids long. V gave up 0 bases and J gave up 0 bases, with 8 bases separating them. The germline V gene encodes CDR1 SGHAT and CDR2 FQDESV (reference sequence).

This chain joins TRBV7-3 and TRBJ2-2; D is unclear. V gave up 3 bases and J gave up 7 bases, with 6 bases separating them. The germline V gene has CDR1 SGHTA and CDR2 FQGTGA. The CDR3 consists of 12 residues. The CDR3 DNA reads as TGTGCCAGCAGCTTTGCCGGCGGGGAGCTGTTTTTT. Translation gives CASSFAGGELFF.

This chain links TRBV7-2 with TRBJ2-1; TRBD2 aligns across 10 bases. Germline values: CDR1 SGHTA, CDR2 FQGNSA. The CDR3 contains 15 residues. J was trimmed by 2 bases and V by 6 bases; bases with no gene match: 4. In DNA, the CDR3 is TGTGCCAGCAGTACCCTAGCGGGAGCCTACAATGAGCAGTTCTTC. Amino acid sequence: CASSTLAGAYNEQFF.

The table lists this clone with a few counts. Other nucleotide sequences in the sample specify the same CDR3. The chain employs TRBV19 and TRBJ1-5; 9 bases align to TRBD1. CDR3 length: 14 amino acids. With 6 bases clipped from V and 3 bases from J, the junction kept 3 bases outside the gene matches. In germline, CDR1 is LNHDA, CDR2 SQIVND (reference sequence). CDR3 in DNA: TGTGCCAGTAGGGGACAGGGAGCCAATCAGCCCCAGCATTTT. Translating it yields CASRGQGANQPQHF.

This clone was seen only a few times. The chain carries TRBV14 and TRBJ2-1, with a tentative D call TRBD1 (5 bases). V lost 4 bases to trimming and J lost 2 bases, with 12 bases between them. The CDR3 consists of 15 residues. Germline V gene data show CDR1 as SGHDN and CDR2 as FVKESK. The chain's CDR3 is CASSPMGRTYNEQFF. DNA of the CDR3: TGTGCCAGCAGCCCAATGGGGCGGACCTACAATGAGCAGTTCTTC. The variable domain in full, completed from reference TRBV14 and TRBJ2-1, reads EAGVTQFPSHSVIEKGQTVTLRCDPISGHDNLYWYRRVMGKEIKFLLHFVKESKQDESGMPNNRFLAERTGGTYSTLKVQPAELEDSGVYFCASSPMGRTYNEQFFGPGTRLTVL.

Only a few counts were recorded for this clone. This rearrangement joins TRBV6-5 to TRBJ2-3; TRBD1 agrees at 8 bases. Germline V CDR1 and CDR2: MNHEY, SVGAGI. CDR3 length: 15 residues. V lost 5 bases, J lost 3 bases, and 7 bases stayed unmatched. The DNA of the CDR3 is TGTGCCAGCAGTCACCGGGACAGGTTAACAGATACGCAGTATTTT. Translation: CASSHRDRLTDTQYF.

The chain joins TRBV6-1 to TRBJ1-5, with D hard to call. The CDR3 loop spans 11 amino acids. CDR1 is MNHNS, CDR2 SASEGT, per germline. The ends were cut back, 3 bases at V and 5 bases at J, with 2 bases in the middle. The CDR3 loop reads CASSDYQPQHF. DNA for the CDR3: TGTGCCAGCAGTGACTATCAGCCCCAGCATTTT.

This clone was counted a few times. Here the CDR3 DNA reads TGCAGCGTACCGGGACTAGCGGTATACGAGCAGTACTTC. This encodes CSVPGLAVYEQYF. V and J are TRBV29-1 and TRBJ2-5; 11 bases are a match to TRBD2. The J call may be mistaken, given a closer DNA end match to TRBJ2-7. The CDR3 is 13 residues long. From germline, CDR1 is SQVTM and CDR2 ANQGSEA.